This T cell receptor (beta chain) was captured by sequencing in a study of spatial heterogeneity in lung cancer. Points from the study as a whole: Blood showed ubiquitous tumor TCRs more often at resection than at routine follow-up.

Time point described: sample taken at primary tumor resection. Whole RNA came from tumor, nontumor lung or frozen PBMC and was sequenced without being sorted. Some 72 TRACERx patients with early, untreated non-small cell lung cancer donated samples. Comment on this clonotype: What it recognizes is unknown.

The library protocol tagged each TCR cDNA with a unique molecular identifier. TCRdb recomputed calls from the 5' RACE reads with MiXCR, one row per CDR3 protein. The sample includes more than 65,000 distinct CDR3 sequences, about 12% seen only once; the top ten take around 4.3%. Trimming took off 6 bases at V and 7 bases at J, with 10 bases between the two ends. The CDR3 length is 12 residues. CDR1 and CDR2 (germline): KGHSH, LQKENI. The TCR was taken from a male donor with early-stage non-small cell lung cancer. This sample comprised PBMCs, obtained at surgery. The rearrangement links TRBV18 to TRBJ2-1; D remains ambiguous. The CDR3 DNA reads TGTGCCAGCTCGTCAGTTGGGAATGAGCAGTTCTTC. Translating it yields CASSSVGNEQFF.